This T cell receptor beta chain was recorded in a study of Graves' ophthalmopathy and Graves' hyperthyroidism. The CDR3 is 16 residues long. Germline V gene sequence: CDR1 MNHNS, CDR2 SASEGT. The ends lost 5 bases at V and 6 bases at J; junction bases unmatched: 10. This clonotype was recorded at least ten times. Its target is not known. As the template, RNA transcripts were used to amplify TCR beta CDR3 regions. Second-round multiplex PCR followed a first-round RT-PCR using HTBI primers. TCRdb analysed the multiplex PCR reads with MiXCR anew, one entry per CDR3 protein. The repertoire includes fewer than 250,000 distinct CDR3 sequences, approximately 29% of them detected once, and approximately 9% sits in the top ten. The study, taken as a whole, reports: Appearing in blood as well were most expanded thyroid clonotypes above 0.001 frequency. Ophthalmopathy was separated from stable hyperthyroidism by a 13-signature model with roughly 91% sensitivity and 81.08% specificity.

The clonotype comes from a man aged 45-65 years with Graves' ophthalmopathy. The chain joins TRBV6-1 to TRBJ2-3; 11 nucleotides line up with TRBD2. Sample: peripheral blood. This CDR3 is CASSTTSGSRPDTQYF. Here the CDR3 DNA reads TGTGCCAGCAGTACAACTAGCGGGAGCCGGCCGGATACGCAGTATTTT.